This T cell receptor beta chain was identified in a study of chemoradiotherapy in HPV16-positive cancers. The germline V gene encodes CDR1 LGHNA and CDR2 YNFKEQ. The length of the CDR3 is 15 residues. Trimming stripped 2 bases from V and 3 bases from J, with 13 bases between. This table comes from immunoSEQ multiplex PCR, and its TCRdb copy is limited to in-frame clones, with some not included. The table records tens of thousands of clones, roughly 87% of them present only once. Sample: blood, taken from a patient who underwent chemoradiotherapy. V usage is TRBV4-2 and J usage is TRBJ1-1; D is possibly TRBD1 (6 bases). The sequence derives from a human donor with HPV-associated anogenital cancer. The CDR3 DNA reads TGTGCCAGCAGCCAAAGGAGGGGGGTTGACACTGAAGCTTTCTTT. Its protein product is CASSQRRGVDTEAFF.